A selection of T cell receptor beta chains follows, all from one sample in a study of T cells in Graves' hyperthyroidism and ophthalmopathy. In TCRdb, the multiplex PCR reads were re-called with MiXCR into one record per CDR3 protein. The sample yields around 600,000 distinct CDR3 sequences, approximately 15% seen once. Sequenced sample: blood. The source of these receptors is a young woman with Graves' ophthalmopathy. Both conserved end residues are part of each CDR3. The D gene is left open where the match is weak. Clone size is shown for a subset of rows, as once, few, many or a class of expanded clone.

cdr3_aa	cdr3_nt	j_call	clone_size	v_call	d_call
CAIRSGQGDREKLFF	TGTGCCATCAGGTCCGGACAGGGGGATCGGGAAAAACTGTTTTTT	TRBJ1-4	few	TRBV10-3	TRBD1
CSVDTSGNNSPLHF	TGCAGCGTTGATACTTCGGGGAACAATTCACCCCTCCACTTT	TRBJ1-6	NA	TRBV29-1	NA
CSAPDPTPAETQYF	TGCAGTGCGCCGGACCCGACGCCCGCCGAGACCCAGTACTTC	TRBJ2-5	few	TRBV20-1	NA
CAWKGLRGRDYGYTF	TGTGCCTGGAAAGGTCTCAGGGGGCGGGACTATGGCTACACCTTC	TRBJ1-2	NA	TRBV30	TRBD1
CASSSVPLAASVLTF	TGTGCCAGCAGCTCTGTCCCACTGGCGGCTAGCGTCCTGACTTTC	TRBJ2-6	few	TRBV7-9	NA
CASSPNGLAGAEQYF	TGTGCCAGCAGCCCTAATGGGCTGGCTGGAGCCGAGCAGTACTTC	TRBJ2-7	NA	TRBV7-3	NA
CASRDRPRGRGYGYTF	TGTGCCAGCAGAGACCGTCCCCGGGGGAGAGGGTATGGCTACACCTTC	TRBJ1-2	many	TRBV2	NA
CASSQYSSGPTYEQYF	TGCGCCAGCAGCCAATACTCTAGCGGGCCAACCTACGAGCAGTACTTC	TRBJ2-7	few	TRBV4-1	TRBD2
CSARDVPSALEQYF	TGCAGTGCTAGAGATGTCCCTAGCGCCCTCGAGCAGTACTTC	TRBJ2-7	many	TRBV20-1	NA
CSARSGSTEAFF	TGCAGTGCTAGGTCGGGGAGCACTGAAGCTTTCTTT	TRBJ1-1	many	TRBV20-1	NA
CASSLKPPTNEKLFF	TGTGCCAGCAGCTTAAAGCCCCCAACTAATGAAAAACTGTTTTTT	TRBJ1-4	NA	TRBV11-2	NA
CASSLAQGGGYGYTF	TGTGCCAGCAGCTTAGCGCAAGGGGGGGGCTATGGCTACACCTTC	TRBJ1-2	many	TRBV7-2	NA
CASSLSITAVSTNEKLFF	TGTGCCAGCTCACTTTCTATAACAGCAGTCTCAACTAATGAAAAACTGTTTTTT	TRBJ1-4	NA	TRBV18	NA
CASTKGPANTEAFF	TGTGCCAGTACCAAAGGACCTGCCAACACTGAAGCTTTCTTT	TRBJ1-1	few	TRBV19	NA
CASSERGPEPQHF	TGTGCCAGCAGTGAAAGGGGCCCCGAGCCCCAGCATTTT	TRBJ1-5	NA	TRBV6-1	NA
CASSSGLAGGQGTQYF	TGTGCCAGCAGTTCAGGACTAGCGGGGGGGCAGGGTACGCAGTATTTT	TRBJ2-3	NA	TRBV28	TRBD2